Listed below are T cell receptor beta chains from one sample, sequenced in a study of T cell clones after liver transplantation. Repertoires were generated with immunoSEQ multiplex PCR, while TCRdb's copy carries only in-frame clones and drops some. Of some 33,000 clones in the sample, just under 95% are singletons; the top ten hold 25% to 30%. Sequenced material: CD8+ T cells from blood, taken 12 months after liver transplant. These receptors all stem from a human patient who received a liver transplant. A subset of T cells may come from the graft donor. Both conserved end residues are part of each CDR3. D genes are given only for firm matches. Some rows have no size entry. The others give once, few or many, or a class for an expanded clone.

d_call j_call cdr3_length clone_size v_call cdr3_aa cdr3_nt
- TRBJ1-5 16 - TRBV5-4 CASSSTPGASNQPQHF TGTGCCAGCAGCTCGACCCCAGGGGCTAGCAATCAGCCCCAGCATTTT
- TRBJ2-3 12 - TRBV7-9 CASSPPRDTQYF TGTGCCAGCAGCCCGCCCCGAGATACGCAGTATTTT
TRBD1 TRBJ1-2 15 few TRBV11-3 CASSPQEGAGYGYTF TGTGCCAGCAGCCCCCAGGAGGGGGCGGGCTATGGCTACACCTTC
TRBD2 TRBJ2-7 18 - TRBV18 CASSPPRGSTASSYEQYF TGTGCCAGCTCACCCCCCCGCGGGAGTACCGCAAGCTCCTACGAGCAGTACTTC
- TRBJ2-1 14 - TRBV9 CASSLDASQNEQFF TGTGCCAGCAGCCTAGATGCCAGTCAGAATGAGCAGTTCTTC
TRBD2 TRBJ2-1 15 - TRBV28 CASTTTGTKGYEQFF TGTGCCAGCACCACAACCGGGACTAAGGGCTATGAGCAGTTCTTC
- TRBJ2-7 16 - TRBV2 CASPGPGADGSYEQYF TGTGCCAGCCCGGGGCCTGGAGCCGACGGCTCCTACGAGCAGTACTTC
TRBD2 TRBJ2-1 15 once TRBV11-2 CASSSKREQSNEQFF TGTGCCAGCAGCTCCAAGCGGGAACAATCCAATGAGCAGTTCTTC
TRBD1 TRBJ2-7 15 - TRBV5-4 CASSPPGTGGYEQYF TGTGCCAGCAGTCCTCCCGGGACAGGGGGCTACGAGCAGTACTTC
- TRBJ2-3 12 - TRBV2 CASSGVTDTQYF TGTGCCAGCAGCGGAGTGACAGATACGCAGTATTTT
TRBD1 TRBJ1-1 15 - TRBV7-9 CASSLAAQGSTEAFF TGTGCCAGCAGCTTAGCGGCACAGGGGAGCACTGAAGCTTTCTTT
TRBD1 TRBJ2-7 14 - TRBV29-1 CSVELDRGRDEQYF TGCAGCGTTGAATTGGACAGGGGAAGGGACGAGCAGTACTTC
- TRBJ2-1 15 - TRBV5-4 CASSWGLAAYNEQFF TGTGCCAGCAGCTGGGGGCTAGCGGCCTACAATGAGCAGTTCTTC
- TRBJ2-3 15 - TRBV4-2 CASSQETGTADTQYF TGTGCCAGCAGCCAAGAAACAGGGACGGCAGATACGCAGTATTTT
TRBD2 TRBJ2-7 14 once TRBV9 CASSVAGDPYEQYF TGTGCCAGCAGCGTGGCGGGAGATCCCTACGAGCAGTACTTC
TRBD2 TRBJ2-7 15 - TRBV10-1 CASSLRGSGSYEQYF TGCGCCAGCAGCCTCCGTGGGAGCGGGAGCTACGAGCAGTACTTC
- TRBJ1-1 13 - TRBV29-1 CSSYRVVNTEAFF TGCAGCTCCTACAGGGTTGTGAACACTGAAGCTTTCTTT
TRBD2 TRBJ2-7 18 - TRBV30 CAWSVLRPEREGFYEQYF TGTGCCTGGAGTGTACTTAGACCGGAGCGGGAGGGTTTCTACGAGCAGTACTTC
- TRBJ2-2 17 - TRBV7-6 CASSSLGDSENTGELFF TGTGCCAGCAGCTCACTGGGGGACTCAGAGAACACCGGGGAGCTGTTTTTT
TRBD1 TRBJ2-3 14 - TRBV5-1 CASRNRGGTDTQYF TGCGCCAGCAGAAACAGGGGTGGCACAGATACGCAGTATTTT
- TRBJ2-1 13 - TRBV4-2 CASSQATLGDQFF TGTGCCAGCAGCCAAGCGACCCTTGGGGACCAGTTCTTC
TRBD1 TRBJ2-1 17 - TRBV30 CAWSVLGGTGDHDEQFF TGTGCCTGGAGTGTACTGGGTGGGACAGGGGATCACGATGAGCAGTTCTTC
TRBD2 TRBJ2-1 14 - TRBV27 CASSSGLAGVEQFF TGTGCCAGCAGTTCCGGACTAGCGGGAGTTGAGCAGTTCTTC
TRBD1 TRBJ2-7 13 - TRBV27 CASSLGTGFEQYF TGTGCCAGCAGTTTAGGGACAGGCTTTGAGCAGTACTTC
- TRBJ2-7 16 - TRBV11-3 CASSLGARGASYEQYF TGTGCCAGCAGCTTAGGTGCCCGGGGGGCCTCCTACGAGCAGTACTTC
- TRBJ2-7 13 medium-sized TRBV7-6 CASSLGPNYEQYF TGTGCCAGCAGCTTAGGGCCAAACTACGAGCAGTACTTC
TRBD1 TRBJ2-6 19 - TRBV27 CASSARNRGRLEGANVLTF TGTGCCAGCAGTGCCCGAAACAGGGGGCGACTGGAAGGGGCCAACGTCCTGACTTTC
- TRBJ2-7 13 - TRBV15 CATQPGRNAEQYF TGTGCCACGCAACCCGGTAGGAATGCCGAGCAGTACTTC
TRBD2 TRBJ2-1 15 - TRBV2 CASRVAGGSYNEQFF TGTGCCAGCAGGGTAGCGGGAGGCTCCTACAATGAGCAGTTCTTC
- TRBJ1-1 13 few TRBV19 CASSKTGNTEAFF TGTGCCAGTAGTAAAACAGGGAACACTGAAGCTTTCTTT
- TRBJ2-1 17 once TRBV27 CASSLGSLSSVHNEQFF TGTGCCAGCAGTTTGGGGTCATTATCTAGTGTACACAATGAGCAGTTCTTC
- TRBJ1-5 15 - TRBV19 CASSMTGRSNQPQHF TGTGCCAGTAGTATGACCGGGAGGAGCAATCAGCCCCAGCATTTT
TRBD2 TRBJ2-1 19 - TRBV14 CASSPGWEGMGPPYNEQFF TGTGCCAGCAGCCCAGGCTGGGAGGGGATGGGCCCTCCCTACAATGAGCAGTTCTTC
- TRBJ1-5 15 - TRBV6-5 CASSLMAGGNQPQHF TGTGCCAGCAGCCTCATGGCGGGTGGCAATCAGCCCCAGCATTTT
TRBD1 TRBJ2-7 16 - TRBV9 CASSHNPGGDIHEQYF TGTGCCAGCAGCCACAATCCAGGGGGTGATATCCACGAGCAGTACTTC
- TRBJ2-7 13 - TRBV7-9 CASSPRGSYEQYF TGTGCCAGCAGCCCCCGGGGGTCCTACGAGCAGTACTTC
- TRBJ2-5 12 - TRBV28 CASKSGEETQYF TGTGCCAGCAAATCGGGAGAGGAGACCCAGTACTTC
TRBD1 TRBJ2-6 15 - TRBV4-1 CASSATGVGANVLTF TGCGCCAGCAGCGCTACAGGGGTAGGAGCCAACGTCCTGACTTTC
- TRBJ2-1 19 - TRBV9 CASSVEGTPLISSYNEQFF TGTGCCAGCAGCGTAGAAGGGACTCCCCTCATAAGCTCCTACAATGAGCAGTTCTTC
- TRBJ1-4 14 - TRBV6-1 CASTPGRGIEKLFF TGTGCCAGCACCCCGGGTCGTGGAATTGAAAAACTGTTTTTT
TRBD1 TRBJ1-2 12 - TRBV29-1 CSAGQGSYGYTF TGCAGCGCCGGACAGGGGAGCTATGGCTACACCTTC
- TRBJ2-1 15 once TRBV7-9 CASSNPGTGENEQFF TGTGCCAGCAGCAACCCCGGGACGGGGGAAAATGAGCAGTTCTTC
- TRBJ2-1 17 - TRBV4-3 CASSQIVDSFSYNEQFF TGCGCCAGCAGCCAGATCGTGGACAGCTTCTCCTACAATGAGCAGTTCTTC
- TRBJ2-7 13 - TRBV7-9 CASSQDTSYEQYF TGTGCCAGCAGCCAAGACACCTCCTACGAGCAGTACTTC
- TRBJ1-1 14 - TRBV27 CASTDVGGSAEAFF TGTGCCAGCACCGACGTTGGGGGTTCCGCTGAAGCTTTCTTT
- TRBJ1-1 16 - TRBV28 CASTPSDGMGQNEAFF TGTGCCAGCACTCCGTCGGACGGAATGGGGCAAAACGAAGCTTTCTTT
TRBD1 TRBJ2-1 14 - TRBV27 CASRGQGWAHEQFF TGTGCCAGCAGGGGACAGGGCTGGGCGCATGAGCAGTTCTTC
- TRBJ2-2 15 - TRBV29-1 CSVELGTRNTGELFF TGCAGCGTTGAACTTGGGACGCGAAACACCGGGGAGCTGTTTTTT
- TRBJ2-7 14 - TRBV29-1 CSVAMDLSPYEQYF TGCAGCGTTGCCATGGACCTCAGCCCCTACGAGCAGTACTTC
- TRBJ2-1 12 - TRBV19 CASQRGAGEQFF TGTGCCAGCCAGAGGGGGGCGGGAGAGCAGTTCTTC
TRBD2 TRBJ2-3 17 - TRBV5-6 CASSSQRLAGGLDTQYF TGTGCCAGCAGCTCTCAAAGACTAGCGGGAGGGCTGGATACGCAGTATTTT